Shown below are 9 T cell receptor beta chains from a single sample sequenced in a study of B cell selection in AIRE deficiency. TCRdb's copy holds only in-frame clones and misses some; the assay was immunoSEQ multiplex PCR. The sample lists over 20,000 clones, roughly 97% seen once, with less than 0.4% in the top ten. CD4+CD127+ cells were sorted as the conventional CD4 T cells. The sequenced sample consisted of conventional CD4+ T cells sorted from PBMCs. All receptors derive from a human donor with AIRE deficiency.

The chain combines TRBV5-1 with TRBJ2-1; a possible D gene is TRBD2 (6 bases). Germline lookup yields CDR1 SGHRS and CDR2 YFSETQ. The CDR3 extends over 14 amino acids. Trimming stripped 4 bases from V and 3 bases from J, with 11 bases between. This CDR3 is CASSPGDGYNEQFF. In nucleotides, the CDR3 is TGCGCCAGCAGCCCGGGGGACGGCTACAATGAGCAGTTCTTC.

The CDR3 region is CASSYRTGGGEKLFF. CDR3 nucleotides: TGTGCCAGCAGCTACCGGACAGGGGGAGGGGAAAAACTGTTTTTT. The chain employs TRBV11-3 and TRBJ1-4; 10 positions agree with TRBD1. The CDR3 loop spans 15 amino acids. V lost 4 bases, J lost 8 bases, and 7 bases stayed unmatched. Germline V gene sequence: CDR1 SGHNT, CDR2 YENEEA.

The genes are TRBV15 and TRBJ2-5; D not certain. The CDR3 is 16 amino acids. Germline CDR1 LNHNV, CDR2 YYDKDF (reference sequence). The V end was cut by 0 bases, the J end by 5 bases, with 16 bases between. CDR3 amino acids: CATSRDGSMVRETQYF. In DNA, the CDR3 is TGTGCCACCAGCAGAGATGGCTCAATGGTACGGGAGACCCAGTACTTC.

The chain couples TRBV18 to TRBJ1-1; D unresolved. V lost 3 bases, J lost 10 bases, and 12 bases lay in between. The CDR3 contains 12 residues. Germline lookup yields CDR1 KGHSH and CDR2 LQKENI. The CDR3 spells CASSPLAGGAFF. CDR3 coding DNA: TGTGCCAGCTCACCCCTAGCAGGAGGAGCTTTCTTT.

For the CDR3, the DNA is TGTGCCAGCACCCTGAACCCCATCGGTGCCTACGAGCAGTACTTC. This gives the protein CASTLNPIGAYEQYF. The chain has TRBV5-4 and TRBJ2-7; no clear D gene. Germline loops: CDR1 SGHNT, CDR2 YYREEE (reference sequence). The V gene lost 6 bases and the J gene lost 2 bases, with 18 bases spanning the gap. The CDR3 loop spans 15 amino acids.

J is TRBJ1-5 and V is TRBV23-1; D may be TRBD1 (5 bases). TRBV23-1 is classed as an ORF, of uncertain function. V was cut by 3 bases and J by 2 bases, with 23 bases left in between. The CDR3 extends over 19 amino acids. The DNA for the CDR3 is TGCGCCAGCAGTCACCTTCCCTCTGGGGGTCCAGGCTGCAATCAGCCCCAGCATTTT. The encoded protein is CASSHLPSGGPGCNQPQHF.

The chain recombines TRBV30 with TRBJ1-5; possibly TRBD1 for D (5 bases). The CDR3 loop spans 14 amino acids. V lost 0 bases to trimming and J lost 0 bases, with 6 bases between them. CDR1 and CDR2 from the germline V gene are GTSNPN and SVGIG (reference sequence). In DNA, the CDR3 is TGTGCCTGGAGTGTACAGGCTAGCAATCAGCCCCAGCATTTT. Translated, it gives CAWSVQASNQPQHF.

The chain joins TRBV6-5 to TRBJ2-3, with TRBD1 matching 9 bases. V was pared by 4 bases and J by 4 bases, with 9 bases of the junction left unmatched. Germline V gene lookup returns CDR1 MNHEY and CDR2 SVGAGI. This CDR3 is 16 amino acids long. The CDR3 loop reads CASSSIQGAWADTQYF. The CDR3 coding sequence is TGTGCCAGCAGTTCTATACAGGGGGCATGGGCAGATACGCAGTATTTT.

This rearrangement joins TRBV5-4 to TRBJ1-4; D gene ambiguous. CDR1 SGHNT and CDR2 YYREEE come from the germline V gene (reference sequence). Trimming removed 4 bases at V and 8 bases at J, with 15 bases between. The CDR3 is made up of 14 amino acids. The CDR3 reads CASSPDTAGEKLFF. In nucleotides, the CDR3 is TGTGCCAGCAGCCCCGACACGGCCGGAGAAAAACTGTTTTTT.